Listed here is a single T cell receptor beta chain. Its antigen is unknown. No quality values exist for individual bases; no much larger clone is one base distant. Ophthalmopathy patients had moderately to severely active disease, Clinical Activity Score of at least 3, NOSPECS grade of at least 4, and duration under 3 months. Any patient with an uncontrolled infection, another autoimmune disease, pregnancy or lactation was excluded. Clinical symptoms, serum thyroxine and TRAb, thyroid ultrasound, and orbital computed tomography formed the basis for the diagnoses. PBMCs were separated from around 9.1 ml of fresh peripheral blood using Ficoll-Paque density gradient centrifugation. Total RNA was extracted with Trizol reagent, and quality was checked on an Agilent 2100 Bioanalyzer. The TCR beta CDR3 regions were amplified from the RNA transcripts. The first round of RT-PCR for the TCR CDR3 was performed with the HTBI primer set and the Qiagen OneStep RT-PCR kit. Libraries were constructed in a second round of multiplex PCR, after which size selection and purification were carried out. Sequencing of the libraries was done on an Illumina HiSeq2000 using paired-end 100 bp reads. From the authors' description of their analysis: Raw data were processed with SOAPnuke, discarding reads with adapters, uncalled bases, mean Phred below 15, or no exact constant-primer or identifier match. High-quality paired reads were merged using COPE v1.2.5, and each unique nucleotide sequence was defined as a clonotype. MiTCR v1.1 was used to align clonotypes to the IMGT TRBV, TRBD and TRBJ reference segments. The analysis was restricted to V-J combinations with a frequency above 0.0001, which together covered 99% to 99.2% of the repertoires. The TCS score was defined as F50 (clonal expansion) divided by E x V (chaos), with BLOSUM62-based TCRdist calculated between CDR3 peptides within each V-J. Welch's t-statistics and random forest reduced approximately 520 V-J features to around 14, which were used in a naive Bayes classifier (R e1071). Starting from the raw public reads, TCRdb applied fastp trimming at Q25, assembled clones with MiXCR and retained in-frame beta chains. Each record represents a unique CDR3 protein, reported with the most common genes and DNA among its rows. TCRdb's processing, not the authors', yielded these V and J calls. This sample holds 400,000 to 600,000 distinct CDR3 sequences; 16% were observed only once. 25% to 35% of the sample comes from the top ten.

The sample belongs to a study of T cells in Graves' hyperthyroidism and ophthalmopathy (dated by TCRdb to between 2018 and 2021). For the study in its entirety: Peripheral blood samples were taken at the time of initial diagnosis, prior to any treatment. To identify distinguishing TCR V-J signatures, a discovery cohort of 100 or so patients was used, comprising 40 to 45 with Graves' ophthalmopathy and about 59 with stable Graves' hyperthyroidism. Whether ophthalmopathy could be predicted prospectively was tested in an independent validation cohort made up of about 18 hyperthyroidism patients plus 17 patients who later progressed to ophthalmopathy. The approximately 100 discovery patients were randomly split 7:3 into training and test sets. In several Graves' hyperthyroidism patients, the study also compared T-cell repertoires from thyroid tissue with T-cell repertoires from blood. Once sampling was done, hyperthyroidism patients were given methimazole at a starting dose of 30 mg daily, whereas ophthalmopathy patients were given high-dose intravenous methylprednisolone. TCR Vbeta CDR3 sequencing of 130 to 150 peripheral blood samples (fewer than 45 ophthalmopathy, some 75 hyperthyroidism and about 17 progressor patients) is reported in the paper.

The CDR3 runs 17 residues from the cysteine to the phenylalanine. Only the CDR3 DNA stays, 51 bases, in frame from base 1. CDR1 is given as KGHDR and CDR2 as SFDVKD, both from the germline V gene. The germline V end is reduced by 3 bases and the J end by 7 bases; junction bases left unmatched: 12. Broader findings and caveats from the paper: Most expanded thyroid clonotypes (frequency above 0.001) were also detected in blood, suggesting blood repertoires may reflect thyroid immune responses. No statistical method was used to set the sample size in advance, and investigators knew the group allocation. During validation, the model predicted progression to ophthalmopathy a median of about 6.5 months ahead of onset, with almost 71% sensitivity and under 85% specificity. A model built on a 13 V-J signature distinguished ophthalmopathy from stable hyperthyroidism, reaching 85% to 90% sensitivity and under 84% specificity in cross-validation and 80%/75% in testing.

Sequenced: blood. This receptor was obtained from a woman in her 30s with Graves' ophthalmopathy. Recombination connected TRBV24-1 to TRBJ2-1; 9 central nucleotides agree with TRBD2. The CDR3 here reads CATSDIWKGGRGNEQFF. The bases are TGTGCCACCAGTGATATTTGGAAGGGCGGGAGGGGGAATGAGCAGTTCTTC.